One sample yielded the 18 T cell receptor beta chains listed below, sequenced in a study of Tregs in tolerant kidney transplant recipients. Related graft donors supplied nonmyeloablative bone marrow transplants, and mixed chimerism was transient. The table came from immunoSEQ multiplex PCR; TCRdb's copy has only in-frame clones and leaves some out. The table lists tens of thousands of clones, approximately 90% of them singletons. Material: CD8+ T cells from blood (PBMCs), obtained 24 months after the transplant. These receptor sequences come from a human patient who received a combined kidney and bone marrow transplant. These T cells may partly come from the graft donor.

V and J are TRBV27 and TRBJ2-3, with 10 bases fitting TRBD2. Germline-derived CDR1 and CDR2 are MNHEY and SMNVEV (reference sequence). CDR3 size: 17 residues. With 6 bases clipped from V and 6 bases from J, the junction kept 15 bases outside the gene matches. The CDR3 sequence: CASRPGASGGILDTQYF. The CDR3 bases are TGTGCCAGCAGGCCAGGGGCTAGCGGGGGCATCCTGGATACGCAGTATTTT.

This clone is a singleton in its sample. The chain combines TRBV19 with TRBJ2-7; unclear D gene. The V gene's germline CDR1 is LNHDA and CDR2 SQIVND (reference sequence). The V end was cut by 3 bases, the J end by 3 bases, with 9 bases between. The CDR3 is 13 amino acids. CDR3 DNA: TGTGCCAGTAGTATGGAGACTCACTACGAGCAGTACTTC. It yields the protein CASSMETHYEQYF.

The chain links TRBV27 to TRBJ1-2, with a weak D call TRBD1 (6 bases). The CDR3 totals 17 residues. CDR1 MNHEY and CDR2 SMNVEV come from the germline V gene (reference sequence). The V and J ends lost 8 bases and 8 bases respectively, with 30 bases between them. In DNA form, the CDR3 reads TGTGCCAGCTTCGGTAGGTGGGACGCCGGGACACTCTCGGGCTACACCTTC. Its protein is CASFGRWDAGTLSGYTF.

V is TRBV30 and J is TRBJ1-1, with no clear D. The CDR3 has 15 residues. Trimming removed 2 bases from V and 0 bases from J, with 13 bases in between. Germline V gene lookup returns CDR1 GTSNPN and CDR2 SVGIG (reference sequence). The CDR3 DNA follows: TGTGCCTGGAGTACTGTAAGTTCAATGAACACTGAAGCTTTCTTT. It codes for CAWSTVSSMNTEAFF.

In its sample, this clone was seen a few times. The chain uses TRBV6-5 and TRBJ2-7; D is perhaps TRBD2 (5 bases). CDR3 size: 13 residues. Germline CDR1 is MNHEY and CDR2 is SVGAGI. V was clipped by 5 bases and J by 3 bases, with 11 bases between them. The CDR3 region is CASSEGLSYEQYF. Written as DNA, the CDR3 is TGTGCCAGCAGTGAAGGACTCAGCTACGAGCAGTACTTC.

The genes are TRBV30 and TRBJ2-7; 11 nucleotides match TRBD1. V gave up 3 bases and J gave up 2 bases; unmatched junction bases: 3. From germline, CDR1 is GTSNPN and CDR2 SVGIG (reference sequence). The CDR3 runs to 14 residues. The CDR3 here is CAWRWGQGAYEQYF. CDR3 sequence (DNA): TGTGCCTGGAGGTGGGGACAGGGGGCCTACGAGCAGTACTTC.

CDR3 in amino acids: CASSLDFGTEQETQYF. As DNA, the CDR3 is TGTGCCAGCAGCTTAGACTTCGGGACAGAGCAAGAGACCCAGTACTTC. The chain is built from TRBV11-3 and TRBJ2-5; TRBD1 aligns across 7 bases. Trimming at V came to 0 bases and at J to 2 bases, leaving 6 bases not matched to a gene. Germline V gives CDR1 SGHNT, CDR2 YENEEA. The CDR3 consists of 16 residues. Full variable domain (remainder filled in from reference TRBV11-3 and TRBJ2-5): EAGVVQSPRYKIIEKKQPVAFWCNPISGHNTLYWYLQNLGQGPELLIRYENEEAVDDSQLPKDRFSAERLKGVDSTLKIQPAELGDSAVYLCASSLDFGTEQETQYFGPGTRLLVL.

The CDR3 loop is CASSELGLAGTNWELFF. The CDR3, as DNA: TGTGCCAGCAGTGAATTGGGACTAGCGGGGACTAACTGGGAGCTGTTTTTT. The V gene is TRBV2, the J gene TRBJ2-2, with 13 bases that match TRBD2. The V gene end was trimmed by 2 bases and the J gene end by 9 bases; junction bases not matched to a gene: 9. Germline CDR1 SNHLY, CDR2 FYNNEI. The CDR3 is made up of 17 amino acids.

The V and J genes are TRBV19 and TRBJ2-1, with TRBD2 matching over 10 bases. CDR1 LNHDA and CDR2 SQIVND come from the germline V gene (reference sequence). The ends lost 4 bases at V and 4 bases at J; junction bases unmatched: 1. CDR3 length equals 14 residues. The CDR3 DNA is TGTGCCAGTAGTACACTAGCGGGATACAATGAGCAGTTCTTC. This codes for CASSTLAGYNEQFF.

The J gene is TRBJ2-1, the V gene TRBV7-9, with D unresolved. Germline-derived CDR1 and CDR2 are SEHNR and FQNEAQ (reference sequence). The length of the CDR3 is 15 residues. V lost 4 bases to trimming and J lost 4 bases, with 14 bases between them. CDR3 loop: CASSSVRLHYNEQFF. CDR3 nucleotides: TGTGCCAGCAGCTCCGTGCGGCTTCATTACAATGAGCAGTTCTTC.

The chain joins TRBV9 to TRBJ2-1; TRBD2 agrees at 12 bases. The trim removed 2 bases at V and 10 bases at J, leaving 4 bases unmatched. CDR3 length equals 14 residues. The germline V gene encodes CDR1 SGDLS and CDR2 YYNGEE. CDR3 residues: CASSVFTSGGEQFF. CDR3 DNA: TGTGCCAGCAGCGTTTTCACTAGCGGGGGGGAGCAGTTCTTC.

This clone has just a few counts. The chain recombines TRBV7-9 with TRBJ1-5; 8 positions match TRBD1. There are 16 residues in the CDR3. J was trimmed by 7 bases and V by 5 bases; bases with no gene match: 13. Looked up from germline, CDR1 is SEHNR and CDR2 is FQNEAQ (reference sequence). CDR3 region: CASSVGGDRRVQPQHF. The DNA for the CDR3 is TGTGCCAGCAGCGTAGGAGGGGACAGGAGGGTCCAGCCCCAGCATTTT.

The V and J genes are TRBV11-2 and TRBJ2-1; the D is unclear. Germline V gene data show CDR1 as SGHAT and CDR2 as FQNNGV. This CDR3 is 13 amino acids long. V was clipped by 3 bases and J by 8 bases, with 11 bases between them. Here the CDR3 reads CASSFPNADEQFF. CDR3 nucleotides: TGTGCCAGCAGCTTCCCAAACGCAGATGAGCAGTTCTTC.

The genes are TRBV11-2 and TRBJ2-3; D remains unclear. The germline V gene encodes CDR1 SGHAT and CDR2 FQNNGV. CDR3 length equals 12 residues. Trimming shortened V by 3 bases and J by 4 bases, and 5 bases separated the two germline ends. In nucleotides, the CDR3 is TGTGCCAGCAGCTTTCCCGCAGATACGCAGTATTTT. This translates into CASSFPADTQYF.

In the case of this clone: One end of the junction fails to match germline, which may point to a read error. The chain has TRBV30 and TRBJ2-2; 11 bases are shared with TRBD2. From germline, CDR1 is GTSNPN and CDR2 SVGIG (reference sequence). The length of the CDR3 is 16 residues. This CDR3 reads CATSSSGGANSGELFF. The CDR3 DNA sequence: TGTGCCACTTCCAGTAGCGGGGGGGCGAACAGCGGGGAGCTGTTTTTT.

This clone was seen once. The chain is built from TRBV9 and TRBJ2-5; D is perhaps TRBD1 (6 bases). Germline CDR1 is SGDLS and CDR2 is YYNGEE. This CDR3 is 14 amino acids long. The germline V and J ends were trimmed by 2 bases and 3 bases, with 11 bases remaining between them. CDR3 bases: TGTGCCAGCAGCGTCTCCGGGACAAAAGAGACCCAGTACTTC. Its protein is CASSVSGTKETQYF.

The chain couples TRBV28 to TRBJ1-5; unclear D gene. In germline, CDR1 is MDHEN, CDR2 SYDVKM. The CDR3 consists of 17 residues. V was clipped by 0 bases and J by 0 bases, with 12 bases between them. Written as DNA, the CDR3 is TGTGCCAGCAGTTTATGGGCCGGGGAGAATAGCAATCAGCCCCAGCATTTT. Translating gives CASSLWAGENSNQPQHF.

The V call is TRBV15, the J call TRBJ1-5; D is perhaps TRBD1 (5 bases). Germline V gene data show CDR1 as LNHNV and CDR2 as YYDKDF (reference sequence). The V end was cut by 0 bases, the J end by 6 bases, with 12 bases between. The CDR3 has 15 residues. The CDR3: CATSRDRGKLQPQHF. The CDR3 nucleotides read TGTGCCACCAGCAGAGATCGGGGGAAACTTCAGCCCCAGCATTTT.